One TCR beta chain is described in this entry. This clonotype has just a few counts. What this receptor recognizes is not known. Per-base qualities were not stored, and no clone one base away is much larger. From cysteine to phenylalanine, the CDR3 is 12 amino acids long. Only the CDR3 portion is preserved as DNA: 36 bases, with reading frame beginning at the first base. CDR1 and CDR2 are drawn from the germline V gene (reference sequence): SEHNR, FQNEAQ. Trimming takes 6 bases from V and 3 bases from J, and the germline ends sit 9 bases apart. Hyperthyroidism patients were aged 18 to 65 years and newly diagnosed, with disease duration of less than 2 months. Patients with uncontrolled infections, other autoimmune diseases, pregnancy or lactation were excluded. Diagnoses were based on clinical symptoms, serum thyroxine and TRAb, thyroid ultrasound and orbital computed tomography. Blood from progressor patients was drawn when they were first diagnosed with hyperthyroidism, before any ophthalmopathy symptoms appeared. PBMCs were separated from roughly 10 ml of fresh peripheral blood using Ficoll-Paque density gradient centrifugation. Patients classed as progressors first received a Graves' hyperthyroidism diagnosis and then went on to develop ophthalmopathy during follow-up. Trizol reagent was used to extract total RNA, and RNA quality was then checked on an Agilent 2100 Bioanalyzer.

These data come from a study of T cells in Graves' hyperthyroidism and ophthalmopathy (dated by TCRdb to between 2019 and 2020). Context from the whole study: Peripheral blood was collected at initial diagnosis, before any treatment. Once sampling was done, hyperthyroidism patients were given methimazole at a starting dose of 30 mg daily, whereas ophthalmopathy patients were given high-dose intravenous methylprednisolone. In six Graves' hyperthyroidism patients, the study also compared T-cell repertoires from thyroid tissue with T-cell repertoires from blood. Whether ophthalmopathy could be predicted prospectively was tested in an independent validation cohort made up of 18 hyperthyroidism patients plus 17 patients who later progressed to ophthalmopathy. The roughly 100 discovery patients were randomly split 7:3 into training and test sets. To identify distinguishing TCR V-J signatures, a discovery cohort of 90 to 100 patients was used, comprising 40 to 45 with Graves' ophthalmopathy and around 57 with stable Graves' hyperthyroidism. The paper describes TCR Vbeta CDR3 sequencing of 120 to 150 peripheral blood samples, made up of about 40 ophthalmopathy patients, 70 to 80 hyperthyroidism patients and 17 progressor patients.

TCR beta CDR3 regions were amplified from RNA transcripts. For the first round of RT-PCR on the TCR CDR3, the HTBI primer set was used together with the Qiagen OneStep RT-PCR kit. Libraries were constructed in a second round of multiplex PCR, after which size selection and purification were carried out. The libraries were sequenced on an Illumina HiSeq2000 using paired-end 100 bp reads. From the authors' description of their analysis: SOAPnuke was used to process the raw data, removing reads that contained adapters or uncalled bases, had a mean Phred below 15, or lacked an exact match to the constant primer or identifier. COPE v1.2.5 was used to merge high-quality paired reads, and clonotypes were defined as unique nucleotide sequences. Clonotypes were aligned to IMGT TRBV, TRBD and TRBJ reference segments using MiTCR v1.1. Only V-J combinations with frequency above 0.0001, covering about 99% of repertoires, were analysed. A TCS score was defined as the ratio between F50 (clonal expansion) and ExV (chaos), using BLOSUM62-based TCRdist between CDR3 peptides within each V-J. Welch's t-statistics and random forest reduced roughly 500 V-J features to about 13, which were used in a naive Bayes classifier (R e1071). TCRdb reworked the public reads: Q25 trimming with fastp, MiXCR clone assembly, productive beta chains retained. Identical CDR3 protein sequences are pooled into one entry, listed with their most common genes and DNA. The V and J calls were determined by TCRdb, not by the authors. The sample includes 300,000 to 450,000 distinct CDR3 sequences, with about a sixth observed a single time. The ten top clones hold around 35% of the sample.

Paper-wide results and their limitations: A model built on a 13 V-J signature distinguished ophthalmopathy from stable hyperthyroidism, reaching roughly 88% sensitivity and about 81% specificity in cross-validation and 80%/75% in testing. Most expanded thyroid clonotypes (frequency above 0.001) were also detected in blood, a finding suggesting that blood repertoires may reflect thyroid immune responses. In validation, the model predicted progression to ophthalmopathy a median of approximately 6.3 months before onset, with about 70% sensitivity and roughly 72% specificity. No statistical method was used to set the sample size in advance, and investigators knew the group allocation.

The TCR was taken from a woman in her thirties with Graves' hyperthyroidism that later progressed to Graves' ophthalmopathy. The V and J segments used are TRBV7-9 and TRBJ2-7, with the D segment identity uncertain. The sequenced sample consisted of blood. For the CDR3, the sequence is CASSHDHYEQYF. The bases read TGTGCCAGCAGTCACGACCACTACGAGCAGTACTTC.